The 3 T cell receptor beta chains below come from one sample, sequenced in a study of blood T cell repertoires in COVID-19. Using immunoSEQ multiplex PCR, the repertoire was profiled, and TCRdb retains in-frame clones only, with some absent. Of about 180,000 clones detected, 88% appear once; the ten largest clones hold 3.5% to 5%. Material for sequencing was peripheral blood. These receptor sequences come from a woman aged 25 to 45 with acute or convalescent COVID-19.

The CDR3 DNA reads as TGTGCCAGCATTCCGGACACTCTGAACACTGAAGCTTTCTTT. As protein: CASIPDTLNTEAFF. V gene TRBV6-5 combines with J gene TRBJ1-1; D might be TRBD1 (5 bases). The CDR3 runs 14 residues. Germline CDR1 reads MNHEY; CDR2 reads SVGAGI. Deletions cut 7 bases from V and 0 bases from J, with 12 bases between.

J is TRBJ2-1 and V is TRBV14; TRBD2 matches 9 bases. V trimming: 3 bases; J trimming: 6 bases; junction bases outside the gene matches: 3. Germline CDR1 reads SGHDN; CDR2 reads FVKESK. There are 14 residues in the CDR3. The CDR3 nucleotides are TGTGCCAGCAGCCATAGCGGGAGTAGCAATGAGCAGTTCTTC. It codes for CASSHSGSSNEQFF.

The rearrangement uses TRBV11-3 and TRBJ1-2, with unresolved D. This CDR3 has 14 amino acids. Germline V CDR1 and CDR2: SGHNT, YENEEA. V was cut by 3 bases and J by 4 bases, with 12 bases left in between. CDR3 in amino acids: CASSLGGNLYGYTF. CDR3 nucleotide sequence: TGTGCCAGCAGCTTGGGAGGGAACCTCTATGGCTACACCTTC.